A single T cell receptor (beta chain) is shown here with its context. V gave up 5 bases and J gave up 9 bases; unmatched junction bases: 12. This CDR3 contains 14 residues. The germline V gene encodes CDR1 MNHEY and CDR2 SMNVEV (reference sequence). This specimen comes from a study of blood T cell repertoires in COVID-19. In the study's own analysis: Quantification of nucleated cells was approximated via reference gene primer amplification. Produced via immunoSEQ multiplex PCR; TCRdb's table is partial and in-frame only. V and J calls and clone size are those listed in that table; D and trimming were worked out from the DNA. The sample yields fewer than 250,000 clones, 65% to 85% seen once.

The clonotype comes from a human donor in a cohort sampled during active COVID-19. The gene calls are TRBV27 and TRBJ2-5; 7 bases agree with TRBD1. Sequencing was done on a sample of peripheral blood. The DNA for the CDR3 is TGTGCCAGCAGTCGCACAGGGGTCGTAAAGGCCCAGTACTTC. It yields the protein CASSRTGVVKAQYF.